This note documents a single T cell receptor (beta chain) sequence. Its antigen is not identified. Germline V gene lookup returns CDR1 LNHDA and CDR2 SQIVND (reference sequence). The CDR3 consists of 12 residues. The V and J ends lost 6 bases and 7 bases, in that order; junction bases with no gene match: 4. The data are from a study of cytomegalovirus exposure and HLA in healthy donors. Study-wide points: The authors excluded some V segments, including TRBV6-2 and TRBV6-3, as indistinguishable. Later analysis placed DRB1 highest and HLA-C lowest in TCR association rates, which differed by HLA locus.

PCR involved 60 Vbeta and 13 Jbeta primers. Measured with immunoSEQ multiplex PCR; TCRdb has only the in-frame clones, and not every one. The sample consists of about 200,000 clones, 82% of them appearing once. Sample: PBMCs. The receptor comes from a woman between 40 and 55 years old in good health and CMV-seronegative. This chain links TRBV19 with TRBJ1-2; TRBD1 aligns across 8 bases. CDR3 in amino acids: CASRTGASGYTF. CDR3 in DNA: TGTGCCAGTAGGACAGGGGCGTCTGGCTACACCTTC.